One T cell receptor beta chain is described in this entry. Its cognate antigen has yet to be identified. Base quality data are lacking; no much larger clone is found one base away. Other nucleotide sequences in the sample specify the same CDR3. This sample was taken from a study of OX40 agonist ivuxolimab in advanced cancers. Regarding the complete study: Ivuxolimab, which targeted the costimulatory receptor OX40 (CD134), was an agonistic, fully human IgG2 monoclonal antibody. Intravenous ivuxolimab was administered to patients every 2 weeks at six dose levels: 0.01, 0.1, 0.3, 1.5, 3 and 10 mg/kg. Of the approximately 50 dose-escalation patients, hepatocellular carcinoma was present in about 20, melanoma in around 15, renal cell carcinoma in 9 and head and neck cancer in 9. In the dose-escalation cohort, 82.7% of patients were male, and the mean age was about 55 years, with a range of roughly 20 to 80. Prior anti-PD-1, anti-PD-L1 or anti-CTLA-4 therapy was permitted, and checkpoint inhibitors had been received by under 50% of dose-escalation patients. Three dose-escalation patients achieved partial responses, one with hepatocellular carcinoma and two with cutaneous melanoma. The point of sequencing TCRbeta in the periphery was to test whether ivuxolimab changed TCR sequence diversity and drove clonal T-cell expansion. The paper covers the monotherapy dose-escalation part of the phase I ivuxolimab trial, which included N of about 50 patients.

Deletion took 6 bases off V and 4 bases off J, with a span of 19 bases between the germline ends. From the germline V gene, CDR1 is MDHEN and CDR2 is SYDVKM. The CDR3 sequence holds 16 residues, the cysteine and phenylalanine included. The read is trimmed to its CDR3 DNA, 48 bases read in frame from base 1. What the research found in general, with its limitations: Clonal expansion of both CD4+ and CD8+ blood T cells was observed from baseline to week 6 at doses 0.1 to 3.0 mg/kg. Which antigens the clonally expanded peripheral T cells were specific for was not determined. Low levels of normalized T-cell clonal expansion were also seen in some patients who did not respond. In the 0.1-3.0 mg/kg groups, partial responders were among the patients with the lowest normalized peripheral clonal expansion, particularly in CD8+ T cells. After ivuxolimab, expanded clones were on average more numerous among CD8+ T cells than among CD4+ T cells.

The trial excluded patients who had a history of autoimmune disease or who were on systemic immunosuppression. In every dose cohort, peripheral blood was drawn for TCR sequencing at baseline, cycle 4 day 1, and cycle 7 day 1. Samples were obtained from an open-label, multicenter, first-in-human phase I dose-escalation trial of ivuxolimab. Adults with locally advanced or metastatic head and neck squamous cell, hepatocellular, melanoma or renal cell carcinoma were enrolled in the trial. Before TCR sequencing, CD4+ and CD8+ T cells were separately sorted from peripheral blood. To sequence the TCRbeta CDR3 region, genomic DNA was isolated from the sorted cells. The immunoSEQ Assay was used to sequence the TCRbeta CDR3 regions. The immuneACCESS repertoire file appears here via TCRdb, limited to in-frame rearrangements. These files lack a portion of the clones; in checked studies, under half of the deficit traces to unresolved V genes, and the cause of the others is not known. Within this sample are over 60,000 clones, with 70% to 85% of them counted one time only. Jointly, the top ten make up roughly 2.4% of the sample.

The V and J segments used are TRBV28 and TRBJ1-5; TRBD1 might be the D gene, on 6 matching bases. This sample comprised CD4+ or CD8+ T cells sorted from blood, obtained in a trial of the OX40 agonist ivuxolimab. This receptor was taken from an adult with an advanced solid tumor such as melanoma, head and neck, liver or kidney cancer. The CDR3 corresponds to CASSQLKQGQNQPQHF. DNA sequence: TGTGCCAGCAGCCAACTTAAACAGGGTCAAAATCAGCCCCAGCATTTT.